The 24 T cell receptor beta chains given below trace back to one sample, sequenced in a study of cytomegalovirus exposure and HLA in healthy donors. A multiplex PCR was run with 60 Vbeta primers and 13 Jbeta primers. Assay used: immunoSEQ multiplex PCR; TCRdb lists only in-frame clones, some missing. The repertoire holds 110,000 to 150,000 clones, with roughly 65% as singletons. The sample was PBMCs. The receptors here all came from a man in his sixties in good health and CMV-seronegative.

This clone was seen a few times. The rearrangement joins TRBV5-1 to TRBJ2-1; 8 bases are shared with TRBD2. Germline CDR1 is SGHRS and CDR2 is YFSETQ. V shed 4 bases and J 4 bases; nucleotides not matched to a gene: 10. The CDR3 has 16 amino acids. The DNA for the CDR3 is TGCGCCAGCAGCCCACGCATAGCGGGAAAGTACAATGAGCAGTTCTTC. It yields the protein CASSPRIAGKYNEQFF. The whole variable domain, remainder taken from reference TRBV5-1 and TRBJ2-1, is KAGVTQTPRYLIKTRGQQVTLSCSPISGHRSVSWYQQTPGQGLQFLFEYFSETQRNKGNFPGRFSGRQFSNSRSEMNVSTLELGDSALYLCASSPRIAGKYNEQFFGPGTRLTVL.

The chain is built from TRBV5-6 and TRBJ1-4; maybe TRBD1 (5 bases). The CDR3 consists of 16 residues. The ends were cut back, 5 bases at V and 0 bases at J, with 14 bases in the middle. CDR1 and CDR2 from the germline V gene are SGHDT and YYEEEE. The DNA of the CDR3 is TGTGCCAGCAGACGCAGGGCGACTGCAACTAATGAAAAACTGTTTTTT. Residues: CASRRRATATNEKLFF.

The chain recombines TRBV6-5 with TRBJ2-5, with D possibly being TRBD1 (6 bases). Germline V gene lookup returns CDR1 MNHEY and CDR2 SVGAGI. This CDR3 has 15 amino acids. Trimming took off 0 bases at V and 2 bases at J, with 10 bases between the two ends. The CDR3 region is CASSYSTTGQETQYF. CDR3 in DNA: TGTGCCAGCAGTTACTCGACTACAGGGCAAGAGACCCAGTACTTC.

The chain recombines TRBV2 with TRBJ1-2; D is ambiguous. V was pared by 6 bases and J by 0 bases, with 8 bases between. This CDR3 is 13 amino acids long. Germline CDR1 is SNHLY and CDR2 is FYNNEI. The CDR3 is CASRTRANYGYTF. CDR3 bases: TGTGCCAGCAGGACCCGGGCTAACTATGGCTACACCTTC.

This chain connects TRBV7-9 to TRBJ2-1, with TRBD1 as a possible D gene (6 bases). Germline loops: CDR1 SEHNR, CDR2 FQNEAQ (reference sequence). This CDR3 region has 14 residues. Trimming took off 7 bases at V and 7 bases at J, with 17 bases between the two ends. The CDR3 region has the DNA TGTGCCAGCAAAGGGGGTAGTGGATGGAATGAGCAGTTCTTC. Translating gives CASKGGSGWNEQFF.

A few counts support this clone. This chain links TRBV4-2 with TRBJ2-7; possible D gene TRBD1, 6 bases. The CDR3 consists of 15 residues. The ends were cut back, 0 bases at V and 2 bases at J, with 11 bases in the middle. The germline V gene has CDR1 LGHNA and CDR2 YNFKEQ. The CDR3 is CASSQDNRVAYEQYF. The CDR3 nucleotides are TGTGCCAGCAGCCAAGATAACAGGGTTGCCTACGAGCAGTACTTC.

This chain connects TRBV21-1 to TRBJ2-6; TRBD1, as called in the table, went unchecked against the DNA. TRBV21-1 is a listed pseudogene. The CDR3 is 17 residues long. This chain's CDR3 is CASSKEGSTGGANVLTF. The CDR3 bases are TGTGCCAGCAGCAAAGAGGGGTCGACAGGGGGGGCCAACGTCCTGACTTTC.

J is TRBJ2-7 and V is TRBV19; a possible D gene is TRBD1 (5 bases). From germline, CDR1 is LNHDA and CDR2 SQIVND (reference sequence). This CDR3 has 14 residues. The ends were cut back, 4 bases at V and 2 bases at J, with 12 bases in the middle. This CDR3 is CASSSVAGTYEQYF. The CDR3, as DNA: TGTGCCAGTAGTAGTGTGGCAGGGACCTACGAGCAGTACTTC.

The V gene is TRBV27, the J gene TRBJ1-5; TRBD1 aligns across 8 bases. The CDR3 is 16 amino acids. CDR1 and CDR2 (germline): MNHEY, SMNVEV (reference sequence). The V segment lost 6 bases and the J segment 6 bases; nucleotides outside the gene matches: 13. CDR3 region: CASRGGQAPGSQPQHF. The CDR3 nucleotides are TGTGCCAGCAGGGGGGGACAGGCCCCGGGGAGTCAGCCCCAGCATTTT.

The chain uses TRBV7-3 and TRBJ2-1; possibly TRBD2 for D (6 bases). The V end was cut by 1 base, the J end by 8 bases, with 18 bases between. CDR3 length: 16 amino acids. Germline CDR1 and CDR2: SGHTA and FQGTGA. The CDR3: CASSLKSGEPIHEQFF. The CDR3 DNA reads TGTGCCAGCAGCTTAAAATCGGGAGAGCCTATCCATGAGCAGTTCTTC. Complete variable domain (other parts from reference TRBV7-3 and TRBJ2-1): GAGVSQTPSNKVTEKGKYVELRCDPISGHTALYWYRQSLGQGPEFLIYFQGTGAADDSGLPNDRFFAVRPEGSVSTLKIQRTERGDSAVYLCASSLKSGEPIHEQFFGPGTRLTVL.

The rearrangement links TRBV29-1 to TRBJ1-1; D is unclear. CDR3 length: 12 amino acids. Germline loops: CDR1 SQVTM, CDR2 ANQGSEA. The germline V and J ends were trimmed by 6 bases and 3 bases, with 11 bases remaining between them. The CDR3 spells CSVFRIHTEAFF. CDR3 in DNA: TGCAGCGTCTTCAGGATACACACTGAAGCTTTCTTT.

The chain joins TRBV11-3 to TRBJ2-6, with 7 bases aligning to TRBD2. The germline CDR1 and CDR2 sequences are SGHNT and YENEEA. The CDR3 loop spans 16 amino acids. Trimming cost V 5 bases and J 2 bases; bases outside gene matches: 6. This chain's CDR3 is CASSVSGGTGANVLTF. The CDR3 bases are TGTGCCAGCAGCGTGTCGGGGGGTACTGGGGCCAACGTCCTGACTTTC.

The chain links TRBV7-9 to TRBJ2-7, with D unresolved. V was pared by 4 bases and J by 2 bases, with 21 bases between. The germline gives CDR1 SEHNR, CDR2 FQNEAQ (reference sequence). CDR3 size: 17 residues. Here the CDR3 reads CASSSTYLGHRPYEQYF. For the CDR3, the DNA is TGTGCCAGCAGCTCGACTTATCTAGGTCATCGTCCCTACGAGCAGTACTTC.

This chain uses TRBV10-3 with TRBJ2-1; 9 nucleotides align to TRBD2. Germline trimming cut 6 bases from V and 4 bases from J; bases unmatched to any gene: 4. Germline V CDR1 and CDR2: ENHRY, SYGVKD. The CDR3 is made up of 14 amino acids. CDR3 amino acids: CAISLAGDYNEQFF. The CDR3 DNA sequence: TGTGCCATCAGCTTAGCGGGAGATTACAATGAGCAGTTCTTC.

The genes are TRBV6-6 and TRBJ2-5, with a possible D match to TRBD2 (5 bases). The CDR3 contains 16 residues. V lost 5 bases, J lost 4 bases, and 20 bases lay in between. The germline V gene encodes CDR1 MNHNY and CDR2 SVGAGI (reference sequence). The CDR3 DNA reads TGTGCCAGCAGTCGAGCCGGAGGTAACGGGCGAGAGACCCAGTACTTC. Amino acid sequence: CASSRAGGNGRETQYF.

V gene TRBV30 combines with J gene TRBJ2-3, with D unclear. This CDR3 has 14 residues. Germline V gene sequence: CDR1 GTSNPN, CDR2 SVGIG (reference sequence). Trimming pared 1 base from V and 3 bases from J, leaving 11 bases between. The CDR3 coding sequence is TGTGCCTGGAGTGCTGGAGTACTAACAGATACGCAGTATTTT. This codes for CAWSAGVLTDTQYF.

This chain links TRBV27 with TRBJ1-2; 9 bases fit TRBD1. This CDR3 has 17 residues. CDR1 and CDR2 (germline): MNHEY, SMNVEV (reference sequence). J was trimmed by 3 bases and V by 5 bases; bases with no gene match: 13. The DNA for the CDR3 is TGTGCCAGCAGTCTCATGGTGGACAGGGGAAGAGACTATGGCTACACCTTC. Encoded protein: CASSLMVDRGRDYGYTF.

V gene TRBV5-1 combines with J gene TRBJ2-5, with 8 bases aligning to TRBD1. After removal of 3 bases from V and 2 bases from J, the junction contained 3 bases not matched to a gene. The germline CDR1 and CDR2 sequences are SGHRS and YFSETQ. The CDR3 runs to 14 residues. CDR3 sequence reads: CASSSQGGQETQYF. CDR3 nucleotide sequence: TGCGCCAGCAGCTCACAGGGGGGACAAGAGACCCAGTACTTC.

V and J are TRBV19 and TRBJ1-1; 10 bases line up with TRBD1. The CDR3 is 14 amino acids. Losses at the gene ends were 5 bases for V and 8 bases for J; bases not matched to a gene: 8. Per the germline V gene, CDR1 is LNHDA and CDR2 is SQIVND (reference sequence). CDR3 loop: CASSLTGTGAEAFF. For the CDR3, the DNA is TGTGCCAGTAGTTTAACCGGGACAGGGGCCGAAGCTTTCTTT.

This chain uses TRBV27 with TRBJ2-7, with 9 bases fitting TRBD2. V lost 6 bases and J lost 3; bases outside the gene matches: 6. The germline V gene encodes CDR1 MNHEY and CDR2 SMNVEV (reference sequence). The CDR3 runs to 14 residues. The CDR3 region has the DNA TGTGCCAGCAGCTTAGCGGGGGCTTTCTACGAGCAGTACTTC. Its protein product is CASSLAGAFYEQYF.

This chain joins TRBV4-1 and TRBJ2-7; 12 bases are a match to TRBD2. V lost 2 bases, J lost 3 bases, and 2 bases stayed unmatched. The CDR3 is made up of 15 amino acids. Germline CDR1 is MGHRA and CDR2 is YSYEKL. CDR3 coding DNA: TGCGCCAGCAGCCAAAGGACTAGCGGGATCTACGAGCAGTACTTC. It translates to CASSQRTSGIYEQYF.

Here the CDR3 DNA reads TGTGCCAGCAGTTTATCGAGAGGGAATGGGCGGGACCGCCAGCCCCAGCATTTT. Translated: CASSLSRGNGRDRQPQHF. J is TRBJ1-5 and V is TRBV27; a possible D gene is TRBD1 (5 bases). V was pared by 0 bases and J by 7 bases, with 22 bases between. The CDR3 totals 18 residues. Per the germline V gene, CDR1 is MNHEY and CDR2 is SMNVEV (reference sequence).

This clone was picked up one time. The genes are TRBV29-1 and TRBJ2-3, with 7 bases that match TRBD2. The trim removed 8 bases at V and 3 bases at J, leaving 5 bases unmatched. This CDR3 region has 12 residues. Germline V gene data show CDR1 as SQVTM and CDR2 as ANQGSEA. The DNA of the CDR3 is TGCAGCTCTGGGGAGGGGACAGATACGCAGTATTTT. This encodes CSSGEGTDTQYF.

This rearrangement joins TRBV11-2 to TRBJ2-3, with D perhaps matching TRBD1 (6 bases). Germline values: CDR1 SGHAT, CDR2 FQNNGV. CDR3 length equals 14 residues. The ends were cut back, 6 bases at V and 3 bases at J, with 13 bases in the middle. The CDR3 sequence is CASSTGFGTDTQYF. In DNA, the CDR3 is TGTGCCAGCAGTACAGGGTTTGGGACAGATACGCAGTATTTT.